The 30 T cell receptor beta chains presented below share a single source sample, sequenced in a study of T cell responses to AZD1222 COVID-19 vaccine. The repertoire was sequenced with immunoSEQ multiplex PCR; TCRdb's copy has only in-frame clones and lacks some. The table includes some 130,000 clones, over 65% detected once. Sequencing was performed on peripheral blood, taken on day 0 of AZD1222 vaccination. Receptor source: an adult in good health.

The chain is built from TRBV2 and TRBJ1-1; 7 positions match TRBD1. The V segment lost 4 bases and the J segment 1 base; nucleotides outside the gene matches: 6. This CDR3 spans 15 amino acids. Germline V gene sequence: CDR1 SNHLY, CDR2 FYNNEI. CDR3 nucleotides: TGTGCCAGCAGTGGGCAGGGGGGCCCGAACACTGAAGCTTTCTTT. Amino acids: CASSGQGGPNTEAFF.

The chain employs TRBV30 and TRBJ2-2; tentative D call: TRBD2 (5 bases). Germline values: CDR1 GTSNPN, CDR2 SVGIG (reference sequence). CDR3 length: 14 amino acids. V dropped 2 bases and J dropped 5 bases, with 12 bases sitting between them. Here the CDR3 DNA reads TGTGCCTGGAGTCCAACGCCGGGAACCGGGGAGCTGTTTTTT. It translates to CAWSPTPGTGELFF.

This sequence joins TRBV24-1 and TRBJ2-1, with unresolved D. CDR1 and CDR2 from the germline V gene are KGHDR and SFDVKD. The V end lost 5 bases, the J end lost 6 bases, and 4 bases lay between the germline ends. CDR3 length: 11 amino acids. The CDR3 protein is CATSVFNEQFF. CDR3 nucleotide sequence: TGTGCCACCAGTGTATTCAATGAGCAGTTCTTC.

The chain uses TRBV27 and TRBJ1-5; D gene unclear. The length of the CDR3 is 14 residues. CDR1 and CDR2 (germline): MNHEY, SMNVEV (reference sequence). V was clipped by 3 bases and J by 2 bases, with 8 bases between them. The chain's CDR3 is CASSFSRGNQPQHF. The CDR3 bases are TGTGCCAGCAGTTTCTCTAGGGGCAATCAGCCCCAGCATTTT.

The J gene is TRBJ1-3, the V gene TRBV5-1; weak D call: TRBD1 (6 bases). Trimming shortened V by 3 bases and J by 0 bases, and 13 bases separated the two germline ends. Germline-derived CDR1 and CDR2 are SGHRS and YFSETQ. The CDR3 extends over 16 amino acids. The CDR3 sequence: CASSSRQVNSGNTIYF. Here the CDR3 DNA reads TGCGCCAGCAGCTCCCGACAGGTCAACTCTGGAAACACCATATATTTT.

CDR3 residues: CASSVGTTDQPQHF. In DNA, the CDR3 is TGTGCCAGCAGCGTAGGGACAACCGATCAGCCCCAGCATTTT. The chain couples TRBV9 to TRBJ1-5; D may be TRBD1 (5 bases). The CDR3 contains 14 residues. Germline-derived CDR1 and CDR2 are SGDLS and YYNGEE. Deletions cut 0 bases from V and 5 bases from J, with 9 bases between.

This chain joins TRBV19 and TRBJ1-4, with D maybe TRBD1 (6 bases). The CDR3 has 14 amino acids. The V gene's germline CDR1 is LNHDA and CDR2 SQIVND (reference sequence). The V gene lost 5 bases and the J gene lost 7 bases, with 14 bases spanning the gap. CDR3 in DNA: TGTGCCAGTAGTGGTAATCGGGGGCCTGAAAAACTGTTTTTT. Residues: CASSGNRGPEKLFF.

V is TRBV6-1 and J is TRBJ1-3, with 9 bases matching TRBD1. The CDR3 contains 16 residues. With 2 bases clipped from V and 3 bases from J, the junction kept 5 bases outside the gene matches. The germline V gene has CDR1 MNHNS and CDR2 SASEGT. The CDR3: CASSEFRTGVGNTIYF. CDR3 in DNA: TGTGCCAGCAGTGAATTCAGGACAGGGGTTGGAAACACCATATATTTT.

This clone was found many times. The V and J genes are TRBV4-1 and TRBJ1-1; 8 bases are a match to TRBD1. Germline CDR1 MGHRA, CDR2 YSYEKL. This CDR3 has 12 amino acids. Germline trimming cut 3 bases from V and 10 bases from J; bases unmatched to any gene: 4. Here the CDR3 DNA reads TGCGCCAGCAGCCACTCCGGACAGGGAGCTTTCTTT. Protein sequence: CASSHSGQGAFF.

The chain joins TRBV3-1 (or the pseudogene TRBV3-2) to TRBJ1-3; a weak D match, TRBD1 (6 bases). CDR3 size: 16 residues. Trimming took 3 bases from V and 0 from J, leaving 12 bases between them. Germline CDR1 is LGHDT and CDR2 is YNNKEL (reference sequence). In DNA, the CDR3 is TGTGCCAGCAGCCAGGCCGGACAGCTCTCTGGAAACACCATATATTTT. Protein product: CASSQAGQLSGNTIYF.

The CDR3 sequence: CASSLDMGGNEQFF. CDR3 sequence (DNA): TGTGCCAGCAGCTTAGATATGGGGGGCAATGAGCAGTTCTTC. This sequence joins TRBV11-2 and TRBJ2-1; maybe TRBD2 (6 bases). V gave up 0 bases and J gave up 6 bases, with 9 bases separating them. The CDR3 consists of 14 residues. Per germline, CDR1 SGHAT and CDR2 FQNNGV.

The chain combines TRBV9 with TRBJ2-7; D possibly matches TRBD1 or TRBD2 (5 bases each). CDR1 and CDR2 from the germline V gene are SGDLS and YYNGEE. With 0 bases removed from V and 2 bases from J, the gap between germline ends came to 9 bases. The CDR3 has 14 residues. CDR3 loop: CASSVVGETYEQYF. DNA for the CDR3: TGTGCCAGCAGCGTAGTGGGGGAAACCTACGAGCAGTACTTC.

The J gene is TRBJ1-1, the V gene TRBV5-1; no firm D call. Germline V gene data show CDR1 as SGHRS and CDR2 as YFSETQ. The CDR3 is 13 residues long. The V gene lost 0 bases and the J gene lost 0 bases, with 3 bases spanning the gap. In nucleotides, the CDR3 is TGCGCCAGCAGCTTGGGTATGAACACTGAAGCTTTCTTT. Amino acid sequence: CASSLGMNTEAFF.

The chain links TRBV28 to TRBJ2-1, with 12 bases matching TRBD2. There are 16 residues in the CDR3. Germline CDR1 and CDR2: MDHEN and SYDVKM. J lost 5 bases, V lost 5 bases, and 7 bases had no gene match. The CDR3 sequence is CASSQGLAGMNNEQFF. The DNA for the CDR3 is TGTGCCAGCAGTCAAGGACTAGCGGGGATGAACAATGAGCAGTTCTTC. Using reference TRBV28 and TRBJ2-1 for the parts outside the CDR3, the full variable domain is DVKVTQSSRYLVKRTGEKVFLECVQDMDHENMFWYRQDPGLGLRLIYFSYDVKMKEKGDIPEGYSVSREKKERFSLILESASTNQTSMYLCASSQGLAGMNNEQFFGPGTRLTVL.

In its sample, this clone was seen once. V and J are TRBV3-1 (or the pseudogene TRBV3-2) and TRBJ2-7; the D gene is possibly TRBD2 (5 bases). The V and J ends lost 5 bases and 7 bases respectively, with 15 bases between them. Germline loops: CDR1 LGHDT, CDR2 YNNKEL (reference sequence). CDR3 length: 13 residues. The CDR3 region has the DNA TGTGCCAGCAGCAAGGGAGCCGGTTATGAGCAGTACTTC. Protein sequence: CASSKGAGYEQYF.

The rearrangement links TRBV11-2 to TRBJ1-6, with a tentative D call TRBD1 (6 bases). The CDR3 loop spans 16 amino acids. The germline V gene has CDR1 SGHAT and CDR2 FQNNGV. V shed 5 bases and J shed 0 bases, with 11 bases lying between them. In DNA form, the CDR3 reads TGTGCCAGCAGCCAGGGGTTAGGCTCCTATAATTCACCCCTCCACTTT. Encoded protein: CASSQGLGSYNSPLHF.

For the CDR3, the DNA is TGTGCCAGCAGCTTTAAAGTCCAAAACGTACTGTTTTTT. Its translation: CASSFKVQNVLFF. The chain is built from TRBV7-2 and TRBJ1-4; D not resolved. V was clipped by 3 bases and J by 13 bases, with 15 bases between them. The CDR3 sequence is 13 residues long. Germline V gene data show CDR1 as SGHTA and CDR2 as FQGNSA.

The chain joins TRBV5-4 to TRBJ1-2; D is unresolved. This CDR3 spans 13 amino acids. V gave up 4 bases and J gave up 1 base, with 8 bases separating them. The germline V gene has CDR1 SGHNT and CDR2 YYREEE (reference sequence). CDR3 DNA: TGTGCCAGCAGCCCATTCTATAACTATGGCTACACCTTC. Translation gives CASSPFYNYGYTF.

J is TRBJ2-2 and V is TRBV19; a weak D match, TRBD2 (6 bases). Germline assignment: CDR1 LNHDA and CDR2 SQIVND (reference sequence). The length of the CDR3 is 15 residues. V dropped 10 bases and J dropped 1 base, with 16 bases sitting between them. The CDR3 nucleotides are TGTGCCATTCGGTTGGGGGACTGGAACACCGGGGAGCTGTTTTTT. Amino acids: CAIRLGDWNTGELFF.

Here the CDR3 reads CASSLEPGQTAYEQYF. The CDR3 nucleotides read TGTGCCAGCAGTCTCGAACCGGGACAGACAGCCTACGAGCAGTACTTC. This chain links TRBV6-2 or TRBV6-3 with TRBJ2-7; 7 nucleotides line up with TRBD1. The trim removed 5 bases at V and 2 bases at J, leaving 12 bases unmatched. There are 16 residues in the CDR3. From germline, CDR1 is MNHEY and CDR2 SVGEGT.

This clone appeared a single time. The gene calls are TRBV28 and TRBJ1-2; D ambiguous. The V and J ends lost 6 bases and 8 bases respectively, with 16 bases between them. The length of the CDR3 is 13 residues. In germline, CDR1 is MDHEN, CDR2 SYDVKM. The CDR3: CASSPPGFGGYTF. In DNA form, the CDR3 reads TGTGCCAGCAGCCCTCCGGGATTCGGGGGCTACACCTTC.

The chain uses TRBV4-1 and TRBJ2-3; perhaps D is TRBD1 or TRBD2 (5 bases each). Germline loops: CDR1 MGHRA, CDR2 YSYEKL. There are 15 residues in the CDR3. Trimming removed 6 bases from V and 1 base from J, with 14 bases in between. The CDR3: CASSRDPSRTDTQYF. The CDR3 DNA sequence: TGCGCCAGCAGTAGGGACCCAAGTCGCACAGATACGCAGTATTTT.

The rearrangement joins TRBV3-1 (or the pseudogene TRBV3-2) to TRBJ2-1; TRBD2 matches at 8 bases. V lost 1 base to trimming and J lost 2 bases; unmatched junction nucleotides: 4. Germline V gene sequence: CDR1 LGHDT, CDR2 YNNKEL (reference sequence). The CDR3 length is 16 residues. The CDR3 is CASSQVVAGPYNEQFF. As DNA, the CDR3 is TGTGCCAGCAGCCAAGTGGTAGCGGGGCCCTACAATGAGCAGTTCTTC.

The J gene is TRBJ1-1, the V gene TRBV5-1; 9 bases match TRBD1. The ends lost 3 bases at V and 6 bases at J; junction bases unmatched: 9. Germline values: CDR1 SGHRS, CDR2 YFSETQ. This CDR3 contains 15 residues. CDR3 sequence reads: CASSSATGGWAEAFF. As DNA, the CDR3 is TGCGCCAGCAGCTCGGCAACAGGGGGCTGGGCTGAAGCTTTCTTT. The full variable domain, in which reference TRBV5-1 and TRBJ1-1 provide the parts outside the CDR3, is KAGVTQTPRYLIKTRGQQVTLSCSPISGHRSVSWYQQTPGQGLQFLFEYFSETQRNKGNFPGRFSGRQFSNSRSEMNVSTLELGDSALYLCASSSATGGWAEAFFGQGTRLTVV.

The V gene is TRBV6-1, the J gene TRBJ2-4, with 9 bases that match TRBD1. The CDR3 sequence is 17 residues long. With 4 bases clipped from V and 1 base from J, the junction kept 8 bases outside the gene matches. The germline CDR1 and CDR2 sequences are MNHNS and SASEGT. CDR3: CASSVSQGASAKNIQYF. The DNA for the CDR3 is TGTGCCAGCAGTGTGTCACAGGGGGCTAGCGCCAAAAACATTCAGTACTTC.

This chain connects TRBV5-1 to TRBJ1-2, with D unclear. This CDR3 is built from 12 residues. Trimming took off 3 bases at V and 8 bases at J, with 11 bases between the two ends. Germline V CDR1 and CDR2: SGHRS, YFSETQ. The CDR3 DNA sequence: TGCGCCAGCAGCTCGGACGGGAGAGGCTACACCTTC. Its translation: CASSSDGRGYTF.

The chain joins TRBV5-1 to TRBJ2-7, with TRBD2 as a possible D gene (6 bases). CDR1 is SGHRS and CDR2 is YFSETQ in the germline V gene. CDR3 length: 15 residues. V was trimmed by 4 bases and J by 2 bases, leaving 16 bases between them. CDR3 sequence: CASSPGGGSAYEQYF. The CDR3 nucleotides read TGCGCCAGCAGCCCAGGTGGGGGGTCCGCCTACGAGCAGTACTTC.

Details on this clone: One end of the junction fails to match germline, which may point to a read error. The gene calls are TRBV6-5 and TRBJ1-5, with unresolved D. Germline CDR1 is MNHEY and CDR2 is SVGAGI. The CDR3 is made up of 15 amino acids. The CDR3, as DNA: TGTGCCGGCAGTACCACAGCTGGGAGCAATCAGCCCCAGCATTTT. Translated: CAGSTTAGSNQPQHF.

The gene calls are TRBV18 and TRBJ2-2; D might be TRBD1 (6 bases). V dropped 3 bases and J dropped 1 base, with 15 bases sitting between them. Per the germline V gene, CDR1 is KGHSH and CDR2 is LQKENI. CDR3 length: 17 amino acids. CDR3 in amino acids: CASSPRSVQGNTGELFF. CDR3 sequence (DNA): TGTGCCAGCTCACCGCGTTCGGTACAGGGGAACACCGGGGAGCTGTTTTTT.

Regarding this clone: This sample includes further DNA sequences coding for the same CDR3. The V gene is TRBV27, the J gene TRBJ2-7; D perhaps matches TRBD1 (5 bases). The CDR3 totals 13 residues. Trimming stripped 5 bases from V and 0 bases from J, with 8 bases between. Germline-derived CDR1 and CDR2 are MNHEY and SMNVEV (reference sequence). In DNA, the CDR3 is TGTGCCAGCAGTAGGACAAGCTCCTACGAGCAGTACTTC. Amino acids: CASSRTSSYEQYF.